The 7 T cell receptor beta chains in this list originate from one sample, sequenced in a study of T-cell reconstitution after alpha-beta-depleted transplantation in children. Researchers prepared the TCRbeta library using unique molecular identifiers, the study reports. TCRdb processed the PCR reads anew with MiXCR; each CDR3 protein has one entry. The sample includes more than 500,000 distinct CDR3 sequences, 9.5% to 12% of them seen just once. This specimen consisted of PBMCs, mostly from graft donor cells, obtained 180 days after TCRalphabeta/CD19-depleted stem cell transplant. The receptors here all came from a female patient aged 2-15 years who had a stem cell transplant for aplastic anemia, so the T cells may come from the graft donor.

The rearrangement uses TRBV20-1 and TRBJ2-7, with D uncertain. The CDR3 is 10 residues long. Trimming removed 3 bases at V and 3 bases at J, with 3 bases between. The germline CDR1 and CDR2 sequences are DFQATT and SNEGSKA (reference sequence). The CDR3 DNA reads as TGCAGTGCTAGGGTCTACGAGCAGTACTTC. Translated, it gives CSARVYEQYF.

V gene TRBV15 combines with J gene TRBJ2-3; D uncertain. CDR3 length: 16 amino acids. V was trimmed by 0 bases and J by 3 bases, leaving 13 bases between them. Germline V gives CDR1 LNHNV, CDR2 YYDKDF (reference sequence). The CDR3 bases are TGTGCCACCAGCAGAGATGGGTCCAGGTTGACAGATACGCAGTATTTT. The encoded protein is CATSRDGSRLTDTQYF. The full variable domain, its missing parts supplied by reference TRBV15 and TRBJ2-3, is DAMVIQNPRYQVTQFGKPVTLSCSQTLNHNVMYWYQQKSSQAPKLLFHYYDKDFNNEADTPDNFQSRRPNTSFCFLDIRSPGLGDTAMYLCATSRDGSRLTDTQYFGPGTRLTVL.

The chain has TRBV5-4 and TRBJ2-1; D unresolved. The CDR3 length is 11 residues. The germline V and J ends were trimmed by 1 base and 8 bases, with 4 bases remaining between them. The germline V gene encodes CDR1 SGHNT and CDR2 YYREEE (reference sequence). The CDR3 sequence: CASSLTHEQFF. The CDR3 DNA is TGTGCCAGCAGCTTGACCCATGAGCAGTTCTTC.

The chain uses TRBV7-2 and TRBJ1-1; possible D gene TRBD1, 6 bases. The CDR3 loop spans 17 amino acids. Trimming took off 2 bases at V and 1 base at J, with 17 bases between the two ends. Germline V CDR1 and CDR2: SGHTA, FQGNSA. The CDR3 loop reads CASSLNPHRVGNTEAFF. The CDR3 region has the DNA TGTGCCAGCAGCTTAAACCCCCACAGGGTGGGGAACACTGAAGCTTTCTTT.

In this sample, this clonotype turned up many times. The V and J genes are TRBV20-1 and TRBJ1-4, with a possible D match to TRBD1 (6 bases). The CDR3 sequence is 13 residues long. Trimming took off 6 bases at V and 5 bases at J, with 13 bases between the two ends. Germline V CDR1 and CDR2: DFQATT, SNEGSKA (reference sequence). The chain's CDR3 is CSARTARNEKLFF. DNA of the CDR3: TGCAGTGCCCGGACAGCAAGGAATGAAAAACTGTTTTTT.

This rearrangement joins TRBV12-3 or TRBV12-4 to TRBJ2-2; D perhaps matches TRBD2 (5 bases). The V end was cut by 3 bases, the J end by 4 bases, with 15 bases between. The CDR3 contains 16 residues. The CDR3 region is CASSFSGVWSTGELFF. CDR3 DNA sequence: TGTGCCAGCAGTTTTTCCGGGGTCTGGAGCACCGGGGAGCTGTTTTTT.

The CDR3 DNA is TGTGCCAGCAGTTTGACTCGGACGGCAGATACGCAGTATTTT. As protein: CASSLTRTADTQYF. J is TRBJ2-3 and V is TRBV6-5; D not resolved. Trimming removed 4 bases from V and 4 bases from J, with 12 bases in between. Germline loops: CDR1 MNHEY, CDR2 SVGAGI. This CDR3 has 14 residues.